Listed below are T cell receptor beta chains from one sample, sequenced in a study of regulatory T cells in long-lasting Graves disease. TCRdb called the multiplex PCR reads again in MiXCR, with one record for every CDR3 protein. Altogether about 320,000 distinct CDR3 sequences are present, roughly 18% being singletons, with the ten largest covering roughly 40%. This specimen consisted of peripheral blood mononuclear cells (PBMCs), obtained at new diagnosis, from a patient treated with antithyroid drugs. All receptors come from a female donor with Graves disease. The conserved cysteine and the conserved F or W are not part of the CDR3 here. Clone size is not always given. Where it is, it says once, few, many or a class for expanded clones.

J,size,V,CDR3
TRBJ2-2,few,TRBV12-3/TRBV12-4,AEGGGAGELF
TRBJ1-5,few,TRBV10-3,AISESSSYQPQH
TRBJ2-1,few,TRBV12-3/TRBV12-4,ASSLGTGGVNEQF
TRBJ2-7,many,TRBV11-2,ASSLTQGAVEQY
TRBJ2-1,few,TRBV28,ASSLGTRYNEQF
TRBJ2-7,many,TRBV27,ASSLRAGGRSYEQY
TRBJ2-1,many,TRBV7-9,ASSLRVRREINEQF
TRBJ2-7,.,TRBV18,ASSPRGLNYEQY
TRBJ1-5,.,TRBV19,ASSPTGGRQQPQH
TRBJ2-1,many,TRBV2,ASKPEDEQF
TRBJ2-7,many,TRBV4-2,ASSQDRSYEQY
TRBJ2-1,many,TRBV6-5,ASSYGLANNEQF
TRBJ1-1,few,TRBV10-3,AIKVEGLRGEAF
TRBJ2-1,.,TRBV11-2,ASSLDRGGRYNEQF
TRBJ2-3,.,TRBV9,ASSVDPGGSVVDTQY
TRBJ2-5,few,TRBV5-1,ASSLYAGVTRETQY
TRBJ1-3,few,TRBV6-1,TTARTASGNTIY
TRBJ1-4,many,TRBV3-1,ASSQRVGTGDEKLF
TRBJ1-2,few,TRBV19,ASSRQEYYGYT
TRBJ2-1,many,TRBV15,ATSRGTSGPQF
TRBJ1-1,many,TRBV27,ASRTKSGTGVPEAF
TRBJ2-3,many,TRBV27,ASSLFAGRADTQY
TRBJ2-1,.,TRBV4-1,ASSQVIGGYNEQF
TRBJ2-3,many,TRBV28,ASRATTSGRASTDTQY
TRBJ2-5,.,TRBV5-6,ASSLGAGLYQETQY
TRBJ1-2,many,TRBV5-1,ASSRVLREGYT
TRBJ2-3,.,TRBV11-3,ASASGLSTDTQY
TRBJ1-2,many,TRBV28,ASSFSGQGVGYT
TRBJ2-7,many,TRBV12-3/TRBV12-4,ASTPGPNSYEQY
TRBJ2-3,few,TRBV7-9,ASNGGRSDTQY
TRBJ2-2,few,TRBV14,ASSPGLITGELF
TRBJ1-3,many,TRBV12-3/TRBV12-4,ASSLGSSGNTIY
TRBJ2-1,many,TRBV3-1,ASSQAWTSGREQF
TRBJ1-4,many,TRBV18,ASSQTPLSEKLF
TRBJ1-2,many,TRBV2,ASIQGRGLDGYT
TRBJ2-3,.,TRBV14,ASSRNREGRTDTQY
TRBJ2-3,.,TRBV27,ASSPYRDSTDTQY
TRBJ2-7,many,TRBV28,ASIGTGITYEQY
TRBJ2-7,many,TRBV18,ASSPLGTLGEQY
TRBJ2-7,.,TRBV15,ATSRAGRESSYEQY
TRBJ2-7,once,TRBV7-8,ASSSVPYEQY